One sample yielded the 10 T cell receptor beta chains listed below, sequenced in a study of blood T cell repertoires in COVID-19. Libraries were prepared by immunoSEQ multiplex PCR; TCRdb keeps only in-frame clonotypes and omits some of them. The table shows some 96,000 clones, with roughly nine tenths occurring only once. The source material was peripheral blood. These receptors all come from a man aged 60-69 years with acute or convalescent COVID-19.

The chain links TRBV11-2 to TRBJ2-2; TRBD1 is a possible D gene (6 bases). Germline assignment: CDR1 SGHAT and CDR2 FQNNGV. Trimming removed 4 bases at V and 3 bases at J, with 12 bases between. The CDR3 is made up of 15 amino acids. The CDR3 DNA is TGTGCCAGCAGCTATCAGGGGAGAGACACCGGGGAGCTGTTTTTT. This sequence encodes CASSYQGRDTGELFF.

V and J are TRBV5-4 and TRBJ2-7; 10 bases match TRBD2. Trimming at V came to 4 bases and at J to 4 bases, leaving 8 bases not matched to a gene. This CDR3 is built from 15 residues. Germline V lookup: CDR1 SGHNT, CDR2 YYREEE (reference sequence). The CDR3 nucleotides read TGTGCCAGCAGCCCGAGCGGGGGGGCTACATACGAGCAGTACTTC. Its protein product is CASSPSGGATYEQYF.

CDR3 DNA sequence: TGTGCCAGCAGCTTGGACCAGGACAGGGTCAGCACCGGGGAGCTGTTTTTT. Amino acid sequence: CASSLDQDRVSTGELFF. The genes are TRBV5-8 and TRBJ2-2; TRBD1 matches 8 bases. Germline CDR1 SGHTS, CDR2 YDEGEE. The CDR3 consists of 17 residues. V was clipped by 0 bases and J by 4 bases; unmatched bases: 8.

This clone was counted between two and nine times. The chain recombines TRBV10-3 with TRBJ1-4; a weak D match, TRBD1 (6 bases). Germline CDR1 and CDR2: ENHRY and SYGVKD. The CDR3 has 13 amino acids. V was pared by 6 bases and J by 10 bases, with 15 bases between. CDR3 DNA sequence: TGTGCCATCAGCTCTGAGGGGGGGGGAAAACTGTTTTTT. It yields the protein CAISSEGGGKLFF.

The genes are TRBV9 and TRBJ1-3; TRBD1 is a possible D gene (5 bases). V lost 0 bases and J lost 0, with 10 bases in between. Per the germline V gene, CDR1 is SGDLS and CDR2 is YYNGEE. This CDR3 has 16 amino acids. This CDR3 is CASSVGLDNSGNTIYF. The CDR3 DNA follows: TGTGCCAGCAGCGTAGGGTTGGACAACTCTGGAAACACCATATATTTT. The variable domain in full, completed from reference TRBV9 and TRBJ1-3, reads DSGVTQTPKHLITATGQRVTLRCSPRSGDLSVYWYQQSLDQGLQFLIQYYNGEERAKGNILERFSAQQFPDLHSELNLSSLELGDSALYFCASSVGLDNSGNTIYFGEGSWLTVV.

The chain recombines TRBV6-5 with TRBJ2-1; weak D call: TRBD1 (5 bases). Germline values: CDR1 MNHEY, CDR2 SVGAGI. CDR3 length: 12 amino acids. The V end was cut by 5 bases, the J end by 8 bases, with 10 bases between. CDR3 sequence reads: CASSPQGYEQFF. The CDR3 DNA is TGTGCCAGCAGTCCCCAGGGTTATGAGCAGTTCTTC.

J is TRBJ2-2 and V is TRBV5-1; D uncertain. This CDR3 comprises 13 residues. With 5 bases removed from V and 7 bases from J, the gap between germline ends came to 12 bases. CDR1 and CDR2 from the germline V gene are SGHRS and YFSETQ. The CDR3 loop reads CASSWVGDGELFF. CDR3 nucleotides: TGCGCCAGCAGTTGGGTCGGAGACGGGGAGCTGTTTTTT.

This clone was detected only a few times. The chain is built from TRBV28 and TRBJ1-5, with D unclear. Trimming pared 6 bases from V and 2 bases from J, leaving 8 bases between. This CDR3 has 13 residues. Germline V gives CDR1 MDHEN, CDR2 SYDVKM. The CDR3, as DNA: TGTGCCAGCAGCTCTCGGGGCAATCAGCCCCAGCATTTT. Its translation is CASSSRGNQPQHF. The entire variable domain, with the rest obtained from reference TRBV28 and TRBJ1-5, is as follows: DVKVTQSSRYLVKRTGEKVFLECVQDMDHENMFWYRQDPGLGLRLIYFSYDVKMKEKGDIPEGYSVSREKKERFSLILESASTNQTSMYLCASSSRGNQPQHFGDGTRLSIL.

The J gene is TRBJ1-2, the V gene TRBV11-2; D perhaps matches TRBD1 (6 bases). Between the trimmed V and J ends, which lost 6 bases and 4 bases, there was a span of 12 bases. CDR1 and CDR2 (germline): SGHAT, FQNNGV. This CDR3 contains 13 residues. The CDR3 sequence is CASSAGASYGYTF. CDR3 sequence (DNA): TGTGCCAGCAGTGCAGGGGCCTCCTATGGCTACACCTTC.

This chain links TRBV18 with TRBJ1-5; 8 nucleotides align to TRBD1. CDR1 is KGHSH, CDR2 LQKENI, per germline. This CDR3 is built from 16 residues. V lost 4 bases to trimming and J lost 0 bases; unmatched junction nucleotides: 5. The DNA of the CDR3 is TGTGCCAGCTCACTAGCGGACAGGGATAGCAATCAGCCCCAGCATTTT. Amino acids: CASSLADRDSNQPQHF.